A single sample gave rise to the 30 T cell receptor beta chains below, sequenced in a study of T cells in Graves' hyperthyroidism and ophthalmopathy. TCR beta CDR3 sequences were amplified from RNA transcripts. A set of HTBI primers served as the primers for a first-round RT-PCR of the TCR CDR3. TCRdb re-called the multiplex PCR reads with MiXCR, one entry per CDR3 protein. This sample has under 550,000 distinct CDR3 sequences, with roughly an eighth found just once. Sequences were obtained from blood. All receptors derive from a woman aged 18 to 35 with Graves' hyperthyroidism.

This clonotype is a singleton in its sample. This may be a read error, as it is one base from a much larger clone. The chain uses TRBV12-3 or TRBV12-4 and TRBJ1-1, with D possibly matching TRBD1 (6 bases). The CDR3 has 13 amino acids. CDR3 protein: CANSYRVGTEAFF. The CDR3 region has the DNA TGTGCCAACAGTTACAGGGTTGGGACTGAAGCTTTCTTT.

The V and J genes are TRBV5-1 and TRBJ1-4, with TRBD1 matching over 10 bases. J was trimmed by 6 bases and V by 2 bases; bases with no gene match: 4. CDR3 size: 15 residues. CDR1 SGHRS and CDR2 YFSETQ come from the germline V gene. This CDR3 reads CASSFPGQGYEKLFF. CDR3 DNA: TGCGCCAGCAGCTTCCCGGGACAGGGGTATGAAAAACTGTTTTTT.

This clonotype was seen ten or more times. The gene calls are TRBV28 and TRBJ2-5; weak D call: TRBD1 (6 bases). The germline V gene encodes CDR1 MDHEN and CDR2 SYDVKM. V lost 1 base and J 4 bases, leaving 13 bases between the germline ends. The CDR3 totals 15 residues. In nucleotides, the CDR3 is TGTGCCAGCAGTTTATTCACCGGCAGGGGAGAGACCCAGTACTTC. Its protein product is CASSLFTGRGETQYF.

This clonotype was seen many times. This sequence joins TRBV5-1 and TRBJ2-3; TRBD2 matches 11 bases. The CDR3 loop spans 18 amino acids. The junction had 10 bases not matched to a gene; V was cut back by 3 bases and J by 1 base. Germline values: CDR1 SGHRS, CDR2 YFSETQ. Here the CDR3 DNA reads TGCGCCAGCAGCTCGGGACTAGCGGTTCAACAACGCACAGATACGCAGTATTTT. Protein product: CASSSGLAVQQRTDTQYF.

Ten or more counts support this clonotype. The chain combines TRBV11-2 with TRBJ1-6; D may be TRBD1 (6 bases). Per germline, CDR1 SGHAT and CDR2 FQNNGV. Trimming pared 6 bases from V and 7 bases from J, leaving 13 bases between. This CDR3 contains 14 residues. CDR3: CASSRTAQNSPLHF. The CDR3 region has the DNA TGTGCCAGCAGTCGGACAGCTCAGAATTCACCCCTCCACTTT.

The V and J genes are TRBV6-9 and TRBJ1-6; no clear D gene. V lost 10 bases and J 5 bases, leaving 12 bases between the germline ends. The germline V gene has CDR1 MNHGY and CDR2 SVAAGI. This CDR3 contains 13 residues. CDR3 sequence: CATRSRNNSPLHF. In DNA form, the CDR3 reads TGTGCCACCAGATCTAGGAATAATTCACCCCTCCACTTT.

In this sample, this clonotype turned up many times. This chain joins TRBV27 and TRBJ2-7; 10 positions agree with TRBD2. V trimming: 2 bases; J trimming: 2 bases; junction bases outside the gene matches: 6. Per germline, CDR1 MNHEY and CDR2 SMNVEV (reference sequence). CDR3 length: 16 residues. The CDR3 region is CASSLNLAGDTYEQYF. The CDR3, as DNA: TGTGCCAGCAGTTTAAATCTAGCGGGGGACACCTACGAGCAGTACTTC.

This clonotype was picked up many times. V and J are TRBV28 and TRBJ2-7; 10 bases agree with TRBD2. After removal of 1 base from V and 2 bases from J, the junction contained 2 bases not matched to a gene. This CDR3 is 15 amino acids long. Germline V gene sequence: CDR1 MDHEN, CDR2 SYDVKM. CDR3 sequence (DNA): TGTGCCAGCAGTTTATTACTAGCGGGAACCTACGAGCAGTACTTC. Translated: CASSLLLAGTYEQYF.

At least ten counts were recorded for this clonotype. The CDR3 is CASTTQTPSNQPQHF. The CDR3 DNA reads as TGTGCCAGTACCACACAGACGCCCAGCAATCAGCCCCAGCATTTT. The genes are TRBV19 and TRBJ1-5, with D unresolved. V shed 7 bases and J shed 1 base, with 14 bases lying between them. The CDR3 length is 15 residues. Per germline, CDR1 LNHDA and CDR2 SQIVND (reference sequence).

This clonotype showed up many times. CDR3 protein: CASSPRTGSLNYGYTF. Here the CDR3 DNA reads TGCGCCAGCAGCCCCCGGACAGGGAGCCTTAACTATGGCTACACCTTC. The chain combines TRBV5-1 with TRBJ1-2; 8 positions agree with TRBD1. The CDR3 has 16 residues. Germline V gives CDR1 SGHRS, CDR2 YFSETQ. With V trimmed by 4 bases and J by 1 base, 9 bases remained unmatched.

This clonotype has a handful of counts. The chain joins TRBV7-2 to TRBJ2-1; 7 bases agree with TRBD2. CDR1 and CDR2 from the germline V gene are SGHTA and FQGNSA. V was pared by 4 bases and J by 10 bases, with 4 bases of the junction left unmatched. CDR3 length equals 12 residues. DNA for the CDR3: TGTGCCAGCAGCTCCCTGCGGGGGGAGCAGTTCTTC. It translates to CASSSLRGEQFF.

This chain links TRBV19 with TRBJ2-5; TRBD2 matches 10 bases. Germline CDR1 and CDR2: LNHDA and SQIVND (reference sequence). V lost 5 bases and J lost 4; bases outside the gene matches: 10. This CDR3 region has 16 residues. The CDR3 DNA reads TGTGCCAGTAGTCGGTACCTAGCGGGAGTAGGAGAGACCCAGTACTTC. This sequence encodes CASSRYLAGVGETQYF.

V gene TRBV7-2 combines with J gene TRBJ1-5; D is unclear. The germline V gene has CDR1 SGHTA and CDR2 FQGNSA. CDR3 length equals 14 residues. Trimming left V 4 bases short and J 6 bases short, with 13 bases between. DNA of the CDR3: TGTGCCAGCAGCTGGGAAAGCAAGGGTCAGCCCCAGCATTTT. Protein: CASSWESKGQPQHF.

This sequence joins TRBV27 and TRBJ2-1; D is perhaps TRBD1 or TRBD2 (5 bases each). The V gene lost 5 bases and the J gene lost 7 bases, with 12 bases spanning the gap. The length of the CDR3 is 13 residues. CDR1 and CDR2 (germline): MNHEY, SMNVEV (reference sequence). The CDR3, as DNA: TGTGCCAGCAGTCCGGGACCTTGGAATGAGCAGTTCTTC. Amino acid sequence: CASSPGPWNEQFF.

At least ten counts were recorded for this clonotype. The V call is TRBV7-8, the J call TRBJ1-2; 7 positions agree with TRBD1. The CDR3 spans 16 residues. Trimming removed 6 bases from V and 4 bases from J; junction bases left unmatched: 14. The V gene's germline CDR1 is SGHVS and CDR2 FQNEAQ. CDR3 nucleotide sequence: TGTGCCAGCAGTTTACGCTCTCACAGGGGCCCCTATGGCTACACCTTC. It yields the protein CASSLRSHRGPYGYTF.

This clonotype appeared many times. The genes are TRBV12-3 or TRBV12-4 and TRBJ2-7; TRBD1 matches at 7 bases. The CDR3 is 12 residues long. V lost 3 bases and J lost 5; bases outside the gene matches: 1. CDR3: CASSLDRHEQYF. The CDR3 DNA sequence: TGTGCCAGCAGTTTGGACAGGCACGAGCAGTACTTC.

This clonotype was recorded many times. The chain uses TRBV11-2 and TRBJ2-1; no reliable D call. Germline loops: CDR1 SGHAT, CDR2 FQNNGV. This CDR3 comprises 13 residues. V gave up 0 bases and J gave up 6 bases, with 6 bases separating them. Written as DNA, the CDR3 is TGTGCCAGCAGCTTAGAAGGGTTCAATGAGCAGTTCTTC. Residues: CASSLEGFNEQFF.

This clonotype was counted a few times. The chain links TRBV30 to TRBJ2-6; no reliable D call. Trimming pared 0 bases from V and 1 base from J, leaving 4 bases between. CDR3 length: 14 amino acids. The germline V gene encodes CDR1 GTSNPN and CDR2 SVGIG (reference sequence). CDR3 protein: CAWSVLSGANVLTF. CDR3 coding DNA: TGTGCCTGGAGTGTACTTTCTGGGGCCAACGTCCTGACTTTC.

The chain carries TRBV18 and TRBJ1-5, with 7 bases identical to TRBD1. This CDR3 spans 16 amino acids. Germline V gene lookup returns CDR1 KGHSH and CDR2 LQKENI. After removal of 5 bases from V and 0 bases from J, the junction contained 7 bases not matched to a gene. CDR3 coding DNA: TGTGCCAGCTCAATTGGGACAGTAGATAGCAATCAGCCCCAGCATTTT. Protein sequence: CASSIGTVDSNQPQHF.

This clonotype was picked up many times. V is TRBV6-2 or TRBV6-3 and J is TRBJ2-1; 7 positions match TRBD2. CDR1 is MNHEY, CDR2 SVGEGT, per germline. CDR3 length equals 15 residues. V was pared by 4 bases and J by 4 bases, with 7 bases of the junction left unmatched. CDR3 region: CASSLGDYTYNEQFF. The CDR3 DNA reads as TGTGCCAGCAGTTTAGGGGACTACACGTACAATGAGCAGTTCTTC.

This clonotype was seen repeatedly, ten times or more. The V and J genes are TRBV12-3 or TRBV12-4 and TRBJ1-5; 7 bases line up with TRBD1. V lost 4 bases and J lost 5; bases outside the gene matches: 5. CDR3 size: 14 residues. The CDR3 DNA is TGTGCCAGCAGTTCGCGACAGGGAGATCAGCCCCAGCATTTT. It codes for CASSSRQGDQPQHF.

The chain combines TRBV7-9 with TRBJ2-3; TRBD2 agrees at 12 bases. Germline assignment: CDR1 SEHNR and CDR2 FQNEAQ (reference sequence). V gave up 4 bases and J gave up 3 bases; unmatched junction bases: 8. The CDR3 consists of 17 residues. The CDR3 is CASSSRGGLAGTDTQYF. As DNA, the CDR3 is TGTGCCAGCAGCTCCCGAGGTGGACTAGCGGGAACAGATACGCAGTATTTT.

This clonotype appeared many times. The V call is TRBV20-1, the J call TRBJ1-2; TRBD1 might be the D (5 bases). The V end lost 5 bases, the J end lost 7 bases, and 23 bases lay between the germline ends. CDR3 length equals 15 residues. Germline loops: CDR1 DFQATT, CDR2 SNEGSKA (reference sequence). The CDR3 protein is CSAWGHDLNLGGYTF. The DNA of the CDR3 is TGCAGTGCTTGGGGCCACGACCTGAACCTGGGTGGCTACACCTTC.

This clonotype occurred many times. As DNA, the CDR3 is TGTGCCAGCTCACGGGAACAGGGGGGCACTGAAGCTTTCTTT. Its translation is CASSREQGGTEAFF. V usage is TRBV18 and J usage is TRBJ1-1, with 8 positions matching TRBD1. This CDR3 is 14 amino acids long. V gave up 4 bases and J gave up 4 bases; unmatched junction bases: 5. Germline V gives CDR1 KGHSH, CDR2 LQKENI.

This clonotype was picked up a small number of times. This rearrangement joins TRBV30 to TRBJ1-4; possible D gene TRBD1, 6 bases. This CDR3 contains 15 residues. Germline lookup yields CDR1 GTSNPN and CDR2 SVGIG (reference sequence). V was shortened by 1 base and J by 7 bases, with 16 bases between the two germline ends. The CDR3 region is CAWSGSTGRGEKLFF. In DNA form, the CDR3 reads TGTGCCTGGAGTGGAAGCACAGGGCGGGGTGAAAAACTGTTTTTT.

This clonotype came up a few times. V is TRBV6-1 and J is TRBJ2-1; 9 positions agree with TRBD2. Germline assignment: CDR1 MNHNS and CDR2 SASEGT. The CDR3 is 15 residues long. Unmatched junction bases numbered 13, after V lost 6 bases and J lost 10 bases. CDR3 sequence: CASRATGGGVWEQFF. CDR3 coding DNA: TGTGCCAGCAGGGCGACCGGCGGGGGGGTATGGGAGCAGTTCTTC.

CDR3 nucleotides: TGTGCCAGCAGCGGTGGACTAGCTTTTGCCCAAGAGACCCAGTACTTC. It is translated as CASSGGLAFAQETQYF. The V and J genes are TRBV12-3 or TRBV12-4 and TRBJ2-5; 8 nucleotides agree with TRBD2. With 6 bases clipped from V and 1 base from J, the junction kept 10 bases outside the gene matches. This CDR3 contains 16 residues.

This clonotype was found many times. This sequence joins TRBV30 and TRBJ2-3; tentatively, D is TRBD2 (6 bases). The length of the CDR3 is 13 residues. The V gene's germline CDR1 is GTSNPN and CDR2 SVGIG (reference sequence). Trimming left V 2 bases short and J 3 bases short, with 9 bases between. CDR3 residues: CAWSRGITDTQYF. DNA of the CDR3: TGTGCCTGGAGTCGGGGGATTACAGATACGCAGTATTTT.

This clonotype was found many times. In DNA, the CDR3 is TGTGCCAGCAGCTTAGAAGGGCTCGAGACCCAGTACTTC. Amino acid sequence: CASSLEGLETQYF. This rearrangement joins TRBV11-2 to TRBJ2-5; D unclear. Germline assignment: CDR1 SGHAT and CDR2 FQNNGV. The CDR3 loop spans 13 amino acids. The V gene lost 0 bases and the J gene lost 5 bases, with 7 bases spanning the gap.

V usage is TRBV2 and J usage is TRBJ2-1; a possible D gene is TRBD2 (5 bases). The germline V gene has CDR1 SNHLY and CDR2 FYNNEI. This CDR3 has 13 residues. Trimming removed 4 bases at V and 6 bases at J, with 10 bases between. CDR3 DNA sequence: TGTGCCAGCAGTGTAGGCGGGCTCAATGAGCAGTTCTTC. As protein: CASSVGGLNEQFF.